Listed below are T cell receptor beta chains from one sample, sequenced in a study of T cells in Graves' hyperthyroidism and ophthalmopathy. TCRdb re-called the multiplex PCR reads through MiXCR, storing one row per CDR3 protein. This repertoire shows around 200,000 distinct CDR3 sequences, approximately 17% found once; its top ten account for approximately 28%. Sequencing used blood. The receptors stem from a woman aged 45-60 years with Graves' hyperthyroidism. Both conserved end residues are part of each CDR3. The D gene is left open where the match is weak. Expanded clones are given a class, and other clones once, few, many or no size at all.

v_gene	abundance	d_gene	j_gene	CDR3aa	CDR3nt
TRBV6-2/TRBV6-3	many	TRBD1	TRBJ2-7	CATARTGTYEQYF	TGTGCCACCGCACGGACAGGGACCTACGAGCAGTACTTC
TRBV5-6	many	.	TRBJ2-7	CASSTGYTYEQYF	TGTGCCAGCAGCACGGGGTACACCTACGAGCAGTACTTC
TRBV7-2	many	TRBD2	TRBJ2-1	CASSISGATNNEQFF	TGTGCCAGCAGTATAAGCGGGGCTACTAACAATGAGCAGTTCTTC
TRBV20-1	.	.	TRBJ1-2	CSASGPSNYGYTF	TGCAGTGCTAGCGGACCCTCCAACTATGGCTACACCTTC
TRBV6-1	many	.	TRBJ2-7	CASSEVGQNTYEQYF	TGTGCCAGCAGTGAAGTCGGACAGAATACCTACGAGCAGTACTTC
TRBV19	few	TRBD1	TRBJ1-1	CASSIGTGTEAFF	TGTGCCAGTAGTATAGGGACAGGCACTGAAGCTTTCTTT
TRBV7-3	many	TRBD2	TRBJ2-3	CASSPSSGGGSNTQYF	TGTGCCAGCAGCCCTTCTAGCGGGGGCGGGAGTAATACGCAGTATTTT
TRBV7-9	many	.	TRBJ1-6	CASSSRGQTNNSPLHF	TGTGCCAGCAGCTCTCGGGGACAAACGAATAATTCACCCCTCCACTTT
TRBV2	many	TRBD1	TRBJ2-5	CASSRQGRSETQYF	TGTGCCAGTTCTAGACAGGGGCGGTCAGAGACCCAGTACTTC
TRBV7-9	.	.	TRBJ1-1	CASSLELGTEAFF	TGTGCCAGCAGCTTAGAGCTGGGTACTGAAGCTTTCTTT
TRBV28	.	TRBD1	TRBJ1-6	CASSLADRDASPLHF	TGTGCCAGCAGCCTAGCGGACAGGGACGCTTCACCCCTCCACTTT
TRBV12-3/TRBV12-4	.	.	TRBJ2-3	CASWGGASTDTQYF	TGTGCCTCCTGGGGAGGAGCTAGCACAGATACGCAGTATTTT
TRBV28	many	.	TRBJ1-5	CASSFSEGFNQPQHF	TGTGCCAGCAGTTTCTCAGAAGGGTTCAATCAGCCCCAGCATTTT
TRBV28	many	.	TRBJ1-1	CASSLDGMYTEAFF	TGTGCCAGCAGTTTAGACGGGATGTATACTGAAGCTTTCTTT
TRBV2	.	.	TRBJ1-2	CASSYSTRTTSGYTF	TGTGCCAGCAGTTACTCGACCCGAACCACCAGTGGCTACACCTTC
TRBV9	few	TRBD1	TRBJ2-5	CASSGNRGLETQYF	TGTGCCAGCAGCGGGAACAGGGGTTTGGAGACCCAGTACTTC
TRBV7-2	many	TRBD1	TRBJ1-2	CASSLVRGQGYGYTF	TGTGCCAGCAGCTTAGTCCGAGGACAGGGCTATGGCTACACCTTC
TRBV27	many	.	TRBJ1-2	CASSLSTSDRFYGYTF	TGTGCCAGCAGTTTATCCACATCGGACAGATTCTATGGCTACACCTTC
TRBV28	.	TRBD1	TRBJ2-2	CASSSAPYRGRNTGELFF	TGTGCCAGCAGTTCCGCCCCCTACAGGGGACGGAACACCGGGGAGCTGTTTTTT
TRBV20-1	once	TRBD2	TRBJ2-3	CSARGTSGTPDTQYF	TGCAGTGCTAGGGGCACTAGCGGGACTCCAGATACGCAGTATTTT
TRBV9	few	.	TRBJ2-3	CASSAEPTFTDTQYF	TGTGCCAGCAGCGCCGAACCAACTTTTACAGATACGCAGTATTTT
TRBV28	many	.	TRBJ2-7	CASIGAEPPYEQYF	TGTGCCAGCATAGGGGCAGAACCTCCTTACGAGCAGTACTTC
TRBV15	many	.	TRBJ2-5	CATSAEMGEGETQYF	TGTGCCACCAGCGCAGAGATGGGAGAAGGAGAGACCCAGTACTTC
TRBV7-9	many	TRBD1	TRBJ1-2	CASTRDRVIYGYTF	TGTGCCAGCACGCGGGACAGAGTTATCTATGGCTACACCTTC
TRBV11-2	many	TRBD2	TRBJ2-1	CASSLVQRGGPNEQFF	TGTGCCAGCAGCTTAGTCCAGCGGGGGGGCCCAAATGAGCAGTTCTTC
TRBV15	.	.	TRBJ2-1	CATRQDPYNEQFF	TGTGCCACCAGGCAGGATCCCTACAATGAGCAGTTCTTC
TRBV18	.	.	TRBJ2-6	CASSPDTGRAGANVLTF	TGTGCCAGCTCACCGGACACAGGGAGGGCTGGGGCCAACGTCCTGACTTTC
TRBV5-6	many	.	TRBJ2-3	CASSWYRATDTQYF	TGTGCCAGCAGCTGGTACAGGGCCACAGATACGCAGTATTTT
TRBV5-5	many	TRBD1	TRBJ2-1	CASIGQGASYNEQFF	TGTGCCAGCATAGGACAGGGGGCCTCCTACAATGAGCAGTTCTTC
TRBV2	many	TRBD1	TRBJ1-2	CASTLRQGLHGYTF	TGTGCCAGCACCCTCAGACAGGGATTGCATGGCTACACCTTC
TRBV19	many	.	TRBJ2-3	CASSIGQPSTDTQYF	TGTGCCAGTAGTATAGGACAGCCTAGCACAGATACGCAGTATTTT
TRBV27	many	.	TRBJ2-1	CASSVITSGHHYNEQFF	TGTGCCAGCAGTGTGATAACATCGGGACACCATTACAATGAGCAGTTCTTC
TRBV2	many	TRBD2	TRBJ2-1	CASSDGGGVNEQFF	TGTGCCAGCAGTGACGGGGGGGGTGTCAATGAGCAGTTCTTC
TRBV12-3/TRBV12-4	many	.	TRBJ1-5	CASSLGQPSNQPQHF	TGTGCCAGCAGTTTAGGGCAGCCTAGCAATCAGCCCCAGCATTTT
TRBV3-1	many	.	TRBJ1-2	CASSQDHYGYTF	TGTGCCAGCAGCCAAGATCACTATGGCTACACCTTC
TRBV7-9	many	.	TRBJ2-1	CASSLRVYNEQFF	TGTGCCAGCAGCTTGAGGGTCTACAATGAGCAGTTCTTC
TRBV2	.	TRBD2	TRBJ2-5	CASIRTSGGETQCF	TGTGCCAGCATCCGGACTAGCGGAGGAGAGACCCAGTGCTTC
TRBV19	many	.	TRBJ1-2	CASSMSAWDGYTF	TGTGCCAGTAGTATGTCAGCTTGGGATGGCTACACCTTC
TRBV11-2	many	TRBD2	TRBJ2-5	CASSLDRASGPRNF	TGTGCCAGCAGCTTAGATCGGGCTAGCGGCCCGAGGAACTTC
TRBV6-1	many	.	TRBJ1-2	CASRAVGRPRDYTF	TGTGCCAGCAGGGCAGTGGGACGGCCCAGGGACTACACCTTC
TRBV27	many	TRBD2	TRBJ2-5	CASSVLAGGDQGTQYF	TGTGCCAGCAGTGTCCTAGCGGGGGGCGACCAGGGGACCCAGTACTTC